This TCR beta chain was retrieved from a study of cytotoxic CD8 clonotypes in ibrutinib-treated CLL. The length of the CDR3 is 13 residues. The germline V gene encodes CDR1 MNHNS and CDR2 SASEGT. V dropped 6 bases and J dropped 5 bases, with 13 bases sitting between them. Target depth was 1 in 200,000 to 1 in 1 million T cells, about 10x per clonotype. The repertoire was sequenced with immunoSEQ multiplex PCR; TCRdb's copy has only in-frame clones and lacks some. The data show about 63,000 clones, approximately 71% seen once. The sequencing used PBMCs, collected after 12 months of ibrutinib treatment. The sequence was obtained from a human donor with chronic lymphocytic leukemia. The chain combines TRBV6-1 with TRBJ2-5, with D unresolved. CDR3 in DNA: TGTGCCAGCAGGAGATCGATGACGGAGACCCAGTACTTC. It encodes CASRRSMTETQYF.